The sequence of this TCR beta chain was determined in a study of cytomegalovirus exposure and HLA in healthy donors. A word on this clone: Its antigen is not identified.

PCR employed 60 Vbeta and 13 Jbeta primers. Using immunoSEQ multiplex PCR, the repertoire was profiled, and TCRdb retains in-frame clones only, with some absent. This sample has 90,000 to 150,000 clones; 77% occur once, and the top ten carry approximately 11%. CDR1 is SGHTA and CDR2 is FQGTGA in the germline V gene. The V gene end was trimmed by 3 bases and the J gene end by 1 base; junction bases not matched to a gene: 9. This CDR3 has 19 residues. Study conclusions and caveats: Earlier analysis looked at TCR beta V segments, and most were productive about 90% or about 30% of the time.

The specimen sequenced was PBMCs. The genes are TRBV7-3 and TRBJ2-6, with TRBD1 identical over 10 bases. The source of this sequence is a man in his forties or fifties in good health and CMV-seropositive. CDR3 in DNA: TGTGCCAGCAGCTTGGGACAGGGGATTTTAGGGTCTGGGGCCAACGTCCTGACTTTC. Translated: CASSLGQGILGSGANVLTF.